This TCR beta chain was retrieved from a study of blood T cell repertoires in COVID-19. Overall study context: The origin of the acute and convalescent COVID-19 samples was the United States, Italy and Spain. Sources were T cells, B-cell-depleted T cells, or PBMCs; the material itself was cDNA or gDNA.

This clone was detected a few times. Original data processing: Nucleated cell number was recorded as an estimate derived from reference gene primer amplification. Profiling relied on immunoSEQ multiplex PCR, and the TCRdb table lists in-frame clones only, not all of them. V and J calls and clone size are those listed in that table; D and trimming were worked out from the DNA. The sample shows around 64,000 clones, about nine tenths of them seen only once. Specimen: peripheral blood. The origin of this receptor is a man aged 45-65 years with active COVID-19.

Here the CDR3 DNA reads TGTGCCAGCAGTTACCGGGGAGGCACCATATATTTT. Its translation is CASSYRGGTIYF. This chain uses TRBV6-5 with TRBJ1-3; no definite D call. Trimming removed 2 bases at V and 9 bases at J, with 8 bases between. The germline V gene has CDR1 MNHEY and CDR2 SVGAGI. This CDR3 is built from 12 residues.